This entry lists 21 T cell receptor beta chains sequenced from one sample in a study of cytomegalovirus exposure and HLA in healthy donors (dated 2017 in TCRdb). Preparation of the library involved the immunoSEQ multiplex PCR assay. A mixture of 60 forward primers for TCR Vbeta segments and 13 reverse primers for TCR Jbeta segments was used in the multiplex PCR. Not all clones reach the TCRdb copy of this immuneACCESS table, which keeps in-frame sequences only. Checked studies attribute under half of the gap to unresolved V genes and leave the rest unexplained. Here the sample has 150,000 to 200,000 clones; roughly 79% occur a single time. The ten largest clones take up 1.5% to 2% of the sample. The material sequenced was PBMCs. These receptors were collected from a man under 40 in good health and CMV-seronegative.

This clone was observed once. The genes are TRBV29-1 and TRBJ2-1; 7 bases line up with TRBD2. The CDR3 sequence is 13 residues long. Germline CDR1 reads SQVTM; CDR2 reads ANQGSEA. V gave up 1 base and J gave up 9 bases; unmatched junction bases: 6. CDR3: CSVEGEGFGEQFF. DNA for the CDR3: TGCAGCGTTGAAGGGGAGGGCTTCGGTGAGCAGTTCTTC.

The rearrangement uses TRBV18 and TRBJ2-2; D is unclear. This CDR3 comprises 13 residues. Germline CDR1 reads KGHSH; CDR2 reads LQKENI. The V gene lost 4 bases and the J gene lost 1 base, with 4 bases spanning the gap. This CDR3 reads CASSQQNTGELFF. DNA for the CDR3: TGTGCCAGCTCACAACAGAACACCGGGGAGCTGTTTTTT.

This chain uses TRBV2 with TRBJ1-2; D perhaps matches TRBD1 (6 bases). The CDR3 extends over 13 amino acids. Trimming cost V 8 bases and J 4 bases, with 14 bases left between them. Germline lookup yields CDR1 SNHLY and CDR2 FYNNEI. The CDR3 DNA is TGTGCCAGCGTTAAGGGGGTGAGCTATGGCTACACCTTC. It encodes CASVKGVSYGYTF.

The V gene is TRBV19, the J gene TRBJ1-2; no reliable D call. The CDR3 loop spans 19 amino acids. Trimming cost V 3 bases and J 6 bases, with 29 bases left between them. Germline-derived CDR1 and CDR2 are LNHDA and SQIVND (reference sequence). CDR3 bases: TGTGCCAGTAGTATGGGCTTATTGTCTTCCGCGGGAAACCTACATGGCTACACCTTC. Translated, it gives CASSMGLLSSAGNLHGYTF.

The CDR3 spells CASSQLKAGGGTEAFF. In DNA, the CDR3 is TGTGCCAGCAGCCAACTGAAAGCAGGGGGCGGGACTGAAGCTTTCTTT. This chain uses TRBV27 with TRBJ1-1, with 8 nucleotides matching TRBD1. In germline, CDR1 is MNHEY, CDR2 SMNVEV (reference sequence). The CDR3 spans 16 residues. The V and J ends lost 6 bases and 5 bases, in that order; junction bases with no gene match: 14.

The chain links TRBV21-1 to TRBJ2-3; the table's D call of TRBD2 was not tested on the DNA. TRBV21-1 is a pseudogene. The CDR3 totals 15 residues. The CDR3 reads CASTNGGRDTDTQYF. The CDR3 nucleotides read TGTGCCAGCACCAACGGGGGGAGGGACACAGATACGCAGTATTTT.

V gene TRBV4-1 combines with J gene TRBJ1-1, with 10 bases matching TRBD1. CDR1 is MGHRA and CDR2 is YSYEKL in the germline V gene. The ends lost 0 bases at V and 0 bases at J; junction bases unmatched: 7. This CDR3 has 18 residues. CDR3 residues: CASSQEGQGNHLNTEAFF. Here the CDR3 DNA reads TGCGCCAGCAGCCAAGAGGGACAGGGGAACCATCTGAACACTGAAGCTTTCTTT.

The chain couples TRBV7-3 to TRBJ2-1; the match to TRBD2 covers 10 bases. The V gene's germline CDR1 is SGHTA and CDR2 FQGTGA. V was clipped by 5 bases and J by 3 bases; unmatched bases: 7. The CDR3 spans 16 residues. Here the CDR3 reads CASSPLAGAHYNEQFF. The CDR3 bases are TGTGCCAGCAGCCCGCTAGCGGGAGCGCACTACAATGAGCAGTTCTTC.

This clone was picked up a small number of times. The gene calls are TRBV6-5 and TRBJ2-6; D unclear. The CDR3 covers 16 residues. Germline loops: CDR1 MNHEY, CDR2 SVGAGI. V lost 2 bases, J lost 2 bases, and 10 bases lay in between. The CDR3 region is CASSYQVQPGANVLTF. CDR3 DNA: TGTGCCAGCAGTTACCAGGTGCAGCCTGGGGCCAACGTCCTGACTTTC.

This clone has more than one count but fewer than ten. The chain uses TRBV7-2 and TRBJ2-1; 7 bases align to TRBD2. Trimming removed 6 bases from V and 8 bases from J; junction bases left unmatched: 13. The germline CDR1 and CDR2 sequences are SGHTA and FQGNSA. The CDR3 has 15 residues. The CDR3 region is CASRNGEGLYDEQFF. In DNA, the CDR3 is TGTGCCAGCAGGAATGGAGAGGGACTATACGATGAGCAGTTCTTC.

The J gene is TRBJ1-5, the V gene TRBV9, with D possibly being TRBD1 (5 bases). The CDR3 runs to 15 residues. V gave up 2 bases and J gave up 0 bases, with 9 bases separating them. CDR1 and CDR2 from the germline V gene are SGDLS and YYNGEE. This CDR3 reads CASSVTGTSNQPQHF. The DNA of the CDR3 is TGTGCCAGCAGCGTTACAGGAACTAGCAATCAGCCCCAGCATTTT.

V gene TRBV5-6 combines with J gene TRBJ2-7; D is possibly TRBD1 (6 bases). Trimming removed 7 bases from V and 0 bases from J, with 20 bases in between. Germline lookup yields CDR1 SGHDT and CDR2 YYEEEE. The CDR3 is 16 amino acids. CDR3 residues: CASPYNGTDSSYEQYF. The CDR3 DNA reads TGTGCCAGCCCCTATAACGGGACGGACAGCTCCTACGAGCAGTACTTC.

The chain joins TRBV28 to TRBJ1-1, with 8 bases matching TRBD1. CDR3 size: 15 residues. Germline lookup yields CDR1 MDHEN and CDR2 SYDVKM. V was clipped by 3 bases and J by 5 bases; unmatched bases: 8. CDR3 in amino acids: CASSLKQGAWTEAFF. CDR3 sequence (DNA): TGTGCCAGCAGTTTGAAGCAGGGGGCATGGACTGAAGCTTTCTTT.

The chain combines TRBV28 with TRBJ2-7; D is possibly TRBD2 (5 bases). The V end lost 2 bases, the J end lost 4 bases, and 9 bases lay between the germline ends. This CDR3 is built from 13 residues. Per germline, CDR1 MDHEN and CDR2 SYDVKM. CDR3 in amino acids: CASSLLAPYEQYF. The DNA of the CDR3 is TGTGCCAGCAGTTTACTAGCACCATACGAGCAGTACTTC.

This chain connects TRBV5-6 to TRBJ2-1; a weak D match, TRBD1 (5 bases). The V end was cut by 4 bases, the J end by 0 bases, with 11 bases between. Germline CDR1 is SGHDT and CDR2 is YYEEEE. This CDR3 has 15 amino acids. CDR3 bases: TGTGCCAGCAGCCGACGACAGCGCTCCTACAATGAGCAGTTCTTC. This gives the protein CASSRRQRSYNEQFF.

The chain has TRBV5-6 and TRBJ2-7, with D perhaps TRBD2 (6 bases). The CDR3 sequence is 15 residues long. Germline CDR1 is SGHDT and CDR2 is YYEEEE. The V and J ends lost 2 bases and 2 bases respectively, with 14 bases between them. Written as DNA, the CDR3 is TGTGCCAGCAGCTTACCGGGACTCCAGACCTACGAGCAGTACTTC. Its translation is CASSLPGLQTYEQYF.

This clone was observed once. V usage is TRBV28 and J usage is TRBJ2-5, with a tentative D call TRBD2 (6 bases). The assigned J gene may be wrong: the sequence end matches TRBJ2-7 better. Looked up from germline, CDR1 is MDHEN and CDR2 is SYDVKM. The CDR3 spans 13 residues. The CDR3 DNA reads TGTGCCAGCAGTTTCAGGCGGGACCACGAGCAGTACTTC. As protein: CASSFRRDHEQYF.

The V gene is TRBV19, the J gene TRBJ2-6, with 8 bases that match TRBD1. The germline V gene has CDR1 LNHDA and CDR2 SQIVND (reference sequence). CDR3 size: 17 residues. J gave up 2 bases and V 6 bases, and 9 bases lay outside the gene matches. The CDR3 here is CASSPQGALTGANVLTF. The CDR3 DNA reads as TGTGCCAGTAGCCCCCAGGGGGCGCTGACTGGGGCCAACGTCCTGACTTTC.

J is TRBJ2-1 and V is TRBV27; 8 nucleotides agree with TRBD2. The germline V gene has CDR1 MNHEY and CDR2 SMNVEV (reference sequence). The CDR3 consists of 13 residues. Unmatched junction bases numbered 7, after V lost 5 bases and J lost 10 bases. The CDR3 reads CASSMYSGKEQFF. The CDR3 DNA is TGTGCCAGCAGTATGTATAGCGGGAAGGAGCAGTTCTTC.

The chain uses TRBV19 and TRBJ2-7, with TRBD2 identical over 13 bases. V lost 5 bases to trimming and J lost 2 bases; unmatched junction nucleotides: 6. CDR1 is LNHDA and CDR2 is SQIVND in the germline V gene (reference sequence). This CDR3 contains 16 residues. The CDR3, as DNA: TGTGCCAGTAGTCCAGGGACTAGCGGGGTACCCTACGAGCAGTACTTC. Translated, it gives CASSPGTSGVPYEQYF. The variable domain in full, completed from reference TRBV19 and TRBJ2-7, reads DGGITQSPKYLFRKEGQNVTLSCEQNLNHDAMYWYRQDPGQGLRLIYYSQIVNDFQKGDIAEGYSVSREKKESFPLTVTSAQKNPTAFYLCASSPGTSGVPYEQYFGPGTRLTVT.

The V gene is TRBV9, the J gene TRBJ1-5; D might be TRBD1 (6 bases). Germline values: CDR1 SGDLS, CDR2 YYNGEE. The CDR3 is 14 amino acids. V was clipped by 4 bases and J by 0 bases, with 8 bases between them. CDR3 sequence (DNA): TGTGCCAGCAGCTTGACAGGTAGCAATCAGCCCCAGCATTTT. It encodes CASSLTGSNQPQHF.